The 30 T cell receptor beta chains reported below all come from one sample, sequenced in a study of shared clonotypes between healthy human individuals. Sequencing was performed with immunoSEQ multiplex PCR; in TCRdb, only in-frame clones are kept and a portion is missing. The table has roughly 2.6 million clones, roughly 92% seen once. What was sequenced was naive CD4+ T cells sorted from blood. Subset of the sample: CD45RA+ positively selected. These receptors came from a man aged 18-30 years in good health.

This clone was observed once. This same CDR3 is encoded by further DNA sequences in the sample. The chain couples TRBV30 to TRBJ2-2; D is unclear. The germline V gene encodes CDR1 GTSNPN and CDR2 SVGIG (reference sequence). V lost 0 bases to trimming and J lost 5 bases, with 7 bases between them. The CDR3 consists of 13 residues. The CDR3 loop reads CAWSVGPTGELFF. The CDR3 DNA follows: TGTGCCTGGAGTGTAGGTCCGACCGGGGAGCTGTTTTTT.

This sequence joins TRBV5-1 and TRBJ2-5, with 9 positions matching TRBD2. The CDR3 runs to 15 residues. Germline loops: CDR1 SGHRS, CDR2 YFSETQ. V lost 4 bases, J lost 2 bases, and 6 bases stayed unmatched. The chain's CDR3 is CASSRNSGGQETQYF. CDR3 in DNA: TGCGCCAGCAGCCGCAATAGCGGGGGACAAGAGACCCAGTACTTC. The full variable domain, with the rest looked up from reference TRBV5-1 and TRBJ2-5, is KAGVTQTPRYLIKTRGQQVTLSCSPISGHRSVSWYQQTPGQGLQFLFEYFSETQRNKGNFPGRFSGRQFSNSRSEMNVSTLELGDSALYLCASSRNSGGQETQYFGPGTRLLVL.

The chain combines TRBV19 with TRBJ2-7; D tentatively fits TRBD1 or TRBD2 (7 bases each). This CDR3 is 14 amino acids long. Germline V lookup: CDR1 LNHDA, CDR2 SQIVND (reference sequence). V was shortened by 10 bases and J by 0 bases, with 16 bases between the two germline ends. Here the CDR3 DNA reads TGTGCCACCGGGCAGGGGGGGAACTCCTACGAGCAGTACTTC. Amino acid sequence: CATGQGGNSYEQYF.

The chain couples TRBV10-3 to TRBJ1-2; D unresolved. Germline V gives CDR1 ENHRY, CDR2 SYGVKD. The CDR3 contains 13 residues. Trimming took off 10 bases at V and 0 bases at J, with 12 bases between the two ends. CDR3 residues: CATTLTSNYGYTF. In DNA form, the CDR3 reads TGTGCCACAACCCTTACCTCTAACTATGGCTACACCTTC.

Remarks on this clone: In the same sample, other DNA sequences code for this CDR3. V and J are TRBV2 and TRBJ1-1; TRBD1 agrees at 8 bases. The V gene end was trimmed by 4 bases and the J gene end by 1 base; junction bases not matched to a gene: 2. The CDR3 sequence is 14 residues long. CDR1 and CDR2 from the germline V gene are SNHLY and FYNNEI. The CDR3 nucleotides are TGTGCCAGCAGTGGCGGGACAGGGAACACTGAAGCTTTCTTT. Its translation is CASSGGTGNTEAFF.

The rearrangement uses TRBV28 and TRBJ2-3; 7 bases are a match to TRBD1. Germline assignment: CDR1 MDHEN and CDR2 SYDVKM. The trim removed 3 bases at V and 3 bases at J, leaving 12 bases unmatched. CDR3 length equals 17 residues. The CDR3 here is CASSFTGQVVLTDTQYF. For the CDR3, the DNA is TGTGCCAGCAGTTTCACCGGACAGGTCGTTTTAACAGATACGCAGTATTTT.

The chain couples TRBV9 to TRBJ1-4; D is undetermined. The V gene's germline CDR1 is SGDLS and CDR2 YYNGEE. The V gene lost 4 bases and the J gene lost 0 bases, with 13 bases spanning the gap. The CDR3 covers 16 residues. The CDR3 DNA sequence: TGTGCCAGCAGCACTGGGTTCCCGTCAACTAATGAAAAACTGTTTTTT. Its protein product is CASSTGFPSTNEKLFF.

The chain recombines TRBV10-3 with TRBJ2-1; 10 bases line up with TRBD1. Germline lookup yields CDR1 ENHRY and CDR2 SYGVKD. V lost 6 bases to trimming and J lost 5 bases; unmatched junction nucleotides: 10. CDR3 length: 16 amino acids. In nucleotides, the CDR3 is TGTGCCATCAGCAATTCTGGGACAGGGGAGGACAATGAGCAGTTCTTC. Protein: CAISNSGTGEDNEQFF.

The chain links TRBV10-3 to TRBJ2-5; TRBD1 matches 7 bases. V was pared by 11 bases and J by 1 base, with 4 bases of the junction left unmatched. The germline V gene encodes CDR1 ENHRY and CDR2 SYGVKD. The CDR3 has 12 amino acids. CDR3 residues: CAVQGSQETQYF. In DNA, the CDR3 is TGTGCCGTACAGGGGTCCCAAGAGACCCAGTACTTC.

This chain uses TRBV9 with TRBJ2-3; D is perhaps TRBD2 (6 bases). CDR3 length: 15 amino acids. Trimming removed 0 bases from V and 2 bases from J, with 10 bases in between. From germline, CDR1 is SGDLS and CDR2 YYNGEE. CDR3 DNA: TGTGCCAGCAGCGTAGGAGGGACTTACACAGATACGCAGTATTTT. Translating it yields CASSVGGTYTDTQYF.

V and J are TRBV29-1 and TRBJ1-1; D perhaps matches TRBD1 (5 bases). The ends were cut back, 5 bases at V and 4 bases at J, with 14 bases in the middle. Germline V gene lookup returns CDR1 SQVTM and CDR2 ANQGSEA. The CDR3 runs 13 residues. CDR3 in DNA: TGCAGCGTTTGGCTGGTCCAGGGCACTGAAGCTTTCTTT. Translation: CSVWLVQGTEAFF.

Comments on this clone: Different DNA sequences within this sample yield the same CDR3. This chain connects TRBV5-1 to TRBJ2-1, with 10 bases aligning to TRBD2. CDR1 and CDR2 from the germline V gene are SGHRS and YFSETQ. The CDR3 totals 16 residues. V gave up 0 bases and J gave up 3 bases; unmatched junction bases: 3. The CDR3 here is CASSLELAGVYNEQFF. For the CDR3, the DNA is TGCGCCAGCAGCTTGGAGCTAGCGGGAGTCTACAATGAGCAGTTCTTC. Full variable domain (rest looked up from reference TRBV5-1 and TRBJ2-1): KAGVTQTPRYLIKTRGQQVTLSCSPISGHRSVSWYQQTPGQGLQFLFEYFSETQRNKGNFPGRFSGRQFSNSRSEMNVSTLELGDSALYLCASSLELAGVYNEQFFGPGTRLTVL.

The chain links TRBV6-1 to TRBJ2-5, with a tentative D call TRBD2 (5 bases). Deletions cut 3 bases from V and 4 bases from J, with 12 bases between. The CDR3 loop spans 14 amino acids. CDR1 and CDR2 from the germline V gene are MNHNS and SASEGT. Here the CDR3 reads CASSEDSAVETQYF. Here the CDR3 DNA reads TGTGCCAGCAGTGAGGACTCGGCGGTAGAGACCCAGTACTTC.

Concerning this clone: The sample contains more than one DNA sequence encoding this CDR3. This sequence joins TRBV30 and TRBJ2-7; 11 nucleotides align to TRBD2. The CDR3 runs to 14 residues. J was trimmed by 3 bases and V by 3 bases; bases with no gene match: 4. CDR1 and CDR2 from the germline V gene are GTSNPN and SVGIG (reference sequence). The CDR3: CAWRASGGSYEQYF. The CDR3 DNA follows: TGTGCCTGGAGGGCTAGCGGGGGGAGCTACGAGCAGTACTTC.

The chain links TRBV7-2 to TRBJ2-7; D tentatively fits TRBD1 or TRBD2 (5 bases each). Germline-derived CDR1 and CDR2 are SGHTA and FQGNSA. V was pared by 8 bases and J by 5 bases, with 25 bases between. The CDR3 runs 16 residues. CDR3 sequence reads: CASSKGGGRGSDEQYF. The CDR3 coding sequence is TGTGCCAGCTCCAAAGGTGGGGGACGCGGGTCCGACGAGCAGTACTTC.

Turning to this clone: Other DNA sequences in the same sample also yield this CDR3. This chain uses TRBV7-2 with TRBJ2-2; either TRBD1 or TRBD2 may fit D (5 bases each). V was cut by 1 base and J by 3 bases, with 6 bases left in between. The CDR3 is 14 amino acids. The germline gives CDR1 SGHTA, CDR2 FQGNSA. The CDR3 protein is CASSLGGDTGELFF. The CDR3 nucleotides are TGTGCCAGCAGCTTAGGAGGGGACACCGGGGAGCTGTTTTTT.

V usage is TRBV30 and J usage is TRBJ2-5; D may be TRBD2 (6 bases). Germline CDR1 GTSNPN, CDR2 SVGIG (reference sequence). The CDR3 spans 13 residues. The V gene lost 2 bases and the J gene lost 1 base, with 8 bases spanning the gap. In nucleotides, the CDR3 is TGTGCCTGGAGTCGGGAGATCCAAGAGACCCAGTACTTC. Protein product: CAWSREIQETQYF.

The chain has TRBV7-9 and TRBJ2-2; 10 bases fit TRBD2. This CDR3 region has 14 residues. Germline values: CDR1 SEHNR, CDR2 FQNEAQ (reference sequence). With V trimmed by 6 bases and J by 6 bases, 4 bases remained unmatched. The CDR3 region is CASRPTSGAGELFF. CDR3 nucleotide sequence: TGTGCCAGCAGACCTACTAGCGGGGCCGGGGAGCTGTTTTTT.

Comment on this clone: Other nucleotide sequences from this sample produce the same CDR3. The rearrangement uses TRBV5-4 and TRBJ2-5; TRBD1 agrees at 8 bases. Germline V gives CDR1 SGHNT, CDR2 YYREEE (reference sequence). The CDR3 extends over 14 amino acids. V dropped 0 bases and J dropped 3; count of bases not matched to a gene: 1. CDR3 residues: CASSLATGEETQYF. The DNA for the CDR3 is TGTGCCAGCAGCTTGGCGACAGGGGAAGAGACCCAGTACTTC.

The chain links TRBV19 to TRBJ1-1, with D possibly being TRBD1 (6 bases). The CDR3 consists of 15 residues. The germline V gene has CDR1 LNHDA and CDR2 SQIVND (reference sequence). The germline V and J ends were trimmed by 1 base and 1 base, with 10 bases remaining between them. CDR3 DNA sequence: TGTGCCAGTAGTATAGGACAGGCGTGGAACACTGAAGCTTTCTTT. It codes for CASSIGQAWNTEAFF.

This sequence joins TRBV19 and TRBJ2-6; 8 nucleotides align to TRBD1. The ends lost 7 bases at V and 0 bases at J; junction bases unmatched: 5. Germline V lookup: CDR1 LNHDA, CDR2 SQIVND (reference sequence). The CDR3 is 16 amino acids. The CDR3 region is CASTKGQASGANVLTF. DNA of the CDR3: TGTGCCAGTACCAAGGGACAGGCCTCTGGGGCCAACGTCCTGACTTTC.

The gene calls are TRBV10-3 and TRBJ2-3, with 8 bases matching TRBD2. CDR1 and CDR2 from the germline V gene are ENHRY and SYGVKD. The CDR3 loop spans 16 amino acids. V dropped 4 bases and J dropped 5; count of bases not matched to a gene: 11. CDR3 region: CAISGSPGGAVDTQYF. In DNA, the CDR3 is TGTGCCATCAGTGGGTCCCCCGGGGGGGCCGTAGATACGCAGTATTTT.

The chain combines TRBV10-3 with TRBJ2-2; D gene ambiguous. Between the trimmed V and J ends, which lost 2 bases and 2 bases, there was a span of 9 bases. Germline values: CDR1 ENHRY, CDR2 SYGVKD. The CDR3 spans 15 residues. The CDR3 coding sequence is TGTGCCATCAGTGAGCGGGCGGTAAACACCGGGGAGCTGTTTTTT. Protein product: CAISERAVNTGELFF.

Points on this clone: Distinct nucleotide sequences in the sample also encode this CDR3. The V and J genes are TRBV9 and TRBJ2-1; TRBD2 aligns across 12 bases. Germline trimming cut 4 bases from V and 2 bases from J; bases unmatched to any gene: 4. The CDR3 runs 16 residues. CDR1 and CDR2 from the germline V gene are SGDLS and YYNGEE. This chain's CDR3 is CASSLRTSGAYNEQFF. DNA of the CDR3: TGTGCCAGCAGCTTGCGGACTAGCGGGGCCTACAATGAGCAGTTCTTC.

The rearrangement joins TRBV6-5 to TRBJ1-1; 7 bases map to TRBD1. Germline loops: CDR1 MNHEY, CDR2 SVGAGI. The CDR3 sequence is 15 residues long. J was trimmed by 0 bases and V by 5 bases; bases with no gene match: 6. CDR3 bases: TGTGCCAGCAGTCAGGCCACAGGGGTGAACACTGAAGCTTTCTTT. It translates to CASSQATGVNTEAFF.

V gene TRBV7-8 combines with J gene TRBJ2-5; D not certain. CDR1 and CDR2 from the germline V gene are SGHVS and FQNEAQ. The V end lost 5 bases, the J end lost 2 bases, and 12 bases lay between the germline ends. There are 14 residues in the CDR3. For the CDR3, the DNA is TGTGCCAGCAGCCGGAGTAGGGTGCAAGAGACCCAGTACTTC. It is translated as CASSRSRVQETQYF.

V and J are TRBV19 and TRBJ2-7; 9 bases line up with TRBD2. Germline V gene data show CDR1 as LNHDA and CDR2 as SQIVND (reference sequence). V lost 5 bases to trimming and J lost 0 bases; unmatched junction nucleotides: 2. This CDR3 contains 14 residues. The CDR3 DNA follows: TGTGCCAGTAGTTTTAGCGGGAGCTCCTACGAGCAGTACTTC. Translation: CASSFSGSSYEQYF.

This chain links TRBV7-9 with TRBJ2-1; TRBD1 agrees at 9 bases. Trimming took 3 bases from V and 7 from J; bases not matched to a gene: 13. The CDR3 spans 17 residues. CDR1 and CDR2 from the germline V gene are SEHNR and FQNEAQ (reference sequence). The CDR3 nucleotides read TGTGCCAGCAGCTTGGCCCACAGGGGGCGTCGGGTAAATGAGCAGTTCTTC. This encodes CASSLAHRGRRVNEQFF.

V gene TRBV5-4 combines with J gene TRBJ1-6, with 9 bases that match TRBD1. The CDR3 is 15 residues long. From germline, CDR1 is SGHNT and CDR2 YYREEE (reference sequence). V shed 5 bases, J shed 9 bases, and the junction held 9 bases outside the gene matches. CDR3 nucleotide sequence: TGTGCCAGCAGTCACAGGGGGCGCGTGGGTTCACCCCTCCACTTT. This translates into CASSHRGRVGSPLHF. The variable domain in full, with the rest retrieved from reference TRBV5-4 and TRBJ1-6, is ETGVTQSPTHLIKTRGQQVTLRCSSQSGHNTVSWYQQALGQGPQFIFQYYREEENGRGNFPPRFSGLQFPNYSSELNVNALELDDSALYLCASSHRGRVGSPLHFGNGTRLTVT.

The rearrangement links TRBV25-1 to TRBJ2-3; no definite D call. This CDR3 has 10 residues. Germline-derived CDR1 and CDR2 are MGHDK and SYGVNS. In DNA form, the CDR3 reads TGTCCAAACCTCAGGAATACGCAGTATTTT. This translates into CPNLRNTQYF.